The sequence of this T cell receptor (beta chain) was determined in a study of identifying expanded T cells in peripheral blood. The CDR3 covers 17 residues. Trimming cost V 6 bases and J 0 bases; bases outside gene matches: 13. Germline CDR1 reads MNHNS; CDR2 reads SASEGT. Study-wide results and caveats: Two-week clone count variance significantly increased as total template count grew. Technical replicates showed about 1.1 changed clones; approximately 2 weeks about 16.4; four weeks 19.

Healthy donors had no documented immune events, such as infections, while sampled. This table comes from immunoSEQ multiplex PCR, and its TCRdb copy is limited to in-frame clones, with some not included. The table has some 100,000 clones, approximately 88% seen once; the top ten hold 15% to 20%. This clone was recorded only once. The antigen remains unidentified. The TCR sequence derives from a person aged 18 to 70 in good health. The sample was blood. The chain joins TRBV6-1 to TRBJ1-1; 7 positions match TRBD1. The chain's CDR3 is CASRERGTDRMNTEAFF. DNA for the CDR3: TGTGCCAGCAGAGAACGTGGGACGGACAGGATGAACACTGAAGCTTTCTTT.